These 17 T cell receptor beta chains came from one sample sequenced in a study of blood T cell repertoires in COVID-19. Generated by immunoSEQ multiplex PCR, the TCRdb table keeps only in-frame clones and is missing some. Counted here are approximately 300,000 clones, almost 90% occurring once; the ten biggest clones make up 11%. The sample comprised peripheral blood. Every receptor here comes from a woman in her twenties or thirties with COVID-19, enrolled during active disease.

This chain uses TRBV21-1 with TRBJ1-2; TRBD1, the table's D call, was not compared with the DNA. TRBV21-1 is classified as a pseudogene. The CDR3 sequence is 14 residues long. In DNA form, the CDR3 reads TGTGCCAGGGGATGTATTGAGACAGGGAATCGCTACACCTTC. It yields the protein CARGCIETGNRYTF.

This chain uses TRBV2 with TRBJ2-1, with 7 bases identical to TRBD2. Germline trimming cut 7 bases from V and 0 bases from J; bases unmatched to any gene: 3. CDR1 and CDR2 (germline): SNHLY, FYNNEI. The CDR3 is made up of 14 amino acids. The CDR3 protein is CASMGGSSYNEQFF. CDR3 nucleotides: TGTGCCAGCATGGGCGGGAGCTCCTACAATGAGCAGTTCTTC.

The V gene is TRBV20-1, the J gene TRBJ2-5; maybe TRBD2 (5 bases). The length of the CDR3 is 14 residues. V lost 3 bases and J 2 bases, leaving 13 bases between the germline ends. Germline V gives CDR1 DFQATT, CDR2 SNEGSKA (reference sequence). The CDR3 reads CSASFPLAQETQYF. For the CDR3, the DNA is TGCAGTGCTAGTTTTCCGCTAGCACAAGAGACCCAGTACTTC.

V is TRBV6-4 and J is TRBJ1-1; 8 nucleotides align to TRBD1. In germline, CDR1 is MRHNA, CDR2 SNTAGT. J gave up 3 bases and V 6 bases, and 6 bases lay outside the gene matches. The CDR3 loop spans 14 amino acids. The CDR3 coding sequence is TGTGCCAGCAGCGCGACAGGGGTGGACACTGAAGCTTTCTTT. Residues: CASSATGVDTEAFF.

In this sample, this clone turned up once. This chain joins TRBV19 and TRBJ1-2; 7 bases map to TRBD1. The J segment lost 6 bases and the V segment lost 4 bases, leaving 14 bases of the junction unmatched. The CDR3 covers 16 residues. Germline values: CDR1 LNHDA, CDR2 SQIVND (reference sequence). CDR3 residues: CASSKNQGEYGNGYTF. In nucleotides, the CDR3 is TGTGCCAGTAGTAAAAATCAGGGGGAGTATGGAAATGGCTACACCTTC.

The J gene is TRBJ2-5, the V gene TRBV6-1; 8 nucleotides line up with TRBD2. After removal of 3 bases from V and 8 bases from J, the junction contained 8 bases not matched to a gene. Germline V gene data show CDR1 as MNHNS and CDR2 as SASEGT. CDR3 length: 14 residues. CDR3 DNA: TGTGCCAGCAGTGAGTTTTTAGCGGGATTAACCCAGTACTTC. Amino acids: CASSEFLAGLTQYF.

The chain combines TRBV10-1 with TRBJ2-7; D perhaps matches TRBD1 (7 bases). The CDR3 contains 16 residues. Between the trimmed V and J ends, which lost 0 bases and 5 bases, there was a span of 17 bases. Germline lookup yields CDR1 WNHNN and CDR2 SYGVQD (reference sequence). CDR3 protein: CASSESTAGGFHEQYF. CDR3 in DNA: TGCGCCAGCAGTGAGTCGACGGCAGGGGGGTTCCACGAGCAGTACTTC.

The chain employs TRBV7-2 and TRBJ2-1, with TRBD2 matching 8 bases. The CDR3 is 17 residues long. J gave up 10 bases and V 3 bases, and 17 bases lay outside the gene matches. From germline, CDR1 is SGHTA and CDR2 FQGNSA. The chain's CDR3 is CASSFAPGLGGLSEQFF. The CDR3 bases are TGTGCCAGCAGCTTTGCCCCGGGACTAGGAGGTCTTAGCGAGCAGTTCTTC. The entire variable domain, with the rest obtained from reference TRBV7-2 and TRBJ2-1, is as follows: GAGVSQSPSNKVTEKGKDVELRCDPISGHTALYWYRQSLGQGLEFLIYFQGNSAPDKSGLPSDRFSAERTGGSVSTLTIQRTQQEDSAVYLCASSFAPGLGGLSEQFFGPGTRLTVL.

This sequence joins TRBV19 and TRBJ1-5; possibly TRBD1 for D (5 bases). V lost 8 bases to trimming and J lost 6 bases, with 14 bases between them. The CDR3 is made up of 13 amino acids. Looked up from germline, CDR1 is LNHDA and CDR2 is SQIVND (reference sequence). CDR3 in DNA: TGTGCCAGTCAGTTAGGGGTGACTCAGCCCCAGCATTTT. The encoded protein is CASQLGVTQPQHF.

Worth noting for this clone: At one end, the junction sequence differs from germline, possibly due to a read error. This chain joins TRBV28 and TRBJ2-7; 7 bases are shared with TRBD2. In germline, CDR1 is MDHEN, CDR2 SYDVKM. The CDR3 sequence is 14 residues long. The CDR3 region is CASSVAGVSHEQYF. The DNA for the CDR3 is TGTGCCAGCAGTGTAGCGGGTGTCTCCCACGAGCAGTACTTC.

The chain uses TRBV11-1 and TRBJ2-2; 7 nucleotides match TRBD2. The junction had 2 bases not matched to a gene; V was cut back by 3 bases and J by 7 bases. The CDR3 is made up of 13 amino acids. In germline, CDR1 is SGHAT, CDR2 FQDESV (reference sequence). CDR3 amino acids: CASSLTSIGELFF. The CDR3 DNA reads TGTGCCAGCAGCTTGACTAGCATCGGGGAGCTGTTTTTT.

The rearrangement uses TRBV7-2 and TRBJ2-1; TRBD2 might be the D (6 bases). This CDR3 region has 13 residues. Trimming shortened V by 5 bases and J by 6 bases, and 11 bases separated the two germline ends. Per germline, CDR1 SGHTA and CDR2 FQGNSA. The CDR3 DNA reads as TGTGCCAGCAGCACGGACGGGGGCAATGAGCAGTTCTTC. As protein: CASSTDGGNEQFF.

The gene calls are TRBV10-3 and TRBJ1-2, with TRBD1 as a possible D gene (6 bases). The V end was cut by 2 bases, the J end by 3 bases, with 10 bases between. This CDR3 has 14 residues. Germline CDR1 and CDR2: ENHRY and SYGVKD. The CDR3 sequence: CAISEGGQDYGYTF. The CDR3 DNA follows: TGTGCCATCAGTGAGGGGGGCCAGGACTATGGCTACACCTTC.

The CDR3 sequence: CASLPSGVVVETQYF. CDR3 in DNA: TGTGCCAGCCTCCCGAGCGGGGTCGTTGTAGAGACCCAGTACTTC. The rearrangement joins TRBV7-2 to TRBJ2-5, with 7 bases identical to TRBD2. With 8 bases clipped from V and 4 bases from J, the junction kept 13 bases outside the gene matches. Germline CDR1 is SGHTA and CDR2 is FQGNSA. The CDR3 loop spans 15 amino acids. The full variable domain, completed using reference TRBV7-2 and TRBJ2-5, is GAGVSQSPSNKVTEKGKDVELRCDPISGHTALYWYRQSLGQGLEFLIYFQGNSAPDKSGLPSDRFSAERTGGSVSTLTIQRTQQEDSAVYLCASLPSGVVVETQYFGPGTRLLVL.

The J gene is TRBJ1-1, the V gene TRBV4-3; 10 bases align to TRBD1. Germline CDR1 LGHNA, CDR2 YSLEER. The CDR3 covers 16 residues. With V trimmed by 4 bases and J by 3 bases, 8 bases remained unmatched. In DNA form, the CDR3 reads TGCGCCAGCAGCCTCGACAGGGGGCGTTGGGACACTGAAGCTTTCTTT. Translating it yields CASSLDRGRWDTEAFF.

The chain joins TRBV6-5 to TRBJ2-2; the D is unclear. Looked up from germline, CDR1 is MNHEY and CDR2 is SVGAGI. The CDR3 is 13 residues long. V lost 6 bases and J 5 bases, leaving 10 bases between the germline ends. CDR3 bases: TGTGCCAGCAGGAGGAGCGAGACCGGGGAGCTGTTTTTT. Protein: CASRRSETGELFF.

The chain has TRBV27 and TRBJ1-2; TRBD1 matches 9 bases. This CDR3 region has 14 residues. In germline, CDR1 is MNHEY, CDR2 SMNVEV (reference sequence). With V trimmed by 3 bases and J by 7 bases, 6 bases remained unmatched. Here the CDR3 DNA reads TGTGCCAGCAGTTTCGGGACAGGGCGGAGTGGCTACACCTTC. It translates to CASSFGTGRSGYTF.